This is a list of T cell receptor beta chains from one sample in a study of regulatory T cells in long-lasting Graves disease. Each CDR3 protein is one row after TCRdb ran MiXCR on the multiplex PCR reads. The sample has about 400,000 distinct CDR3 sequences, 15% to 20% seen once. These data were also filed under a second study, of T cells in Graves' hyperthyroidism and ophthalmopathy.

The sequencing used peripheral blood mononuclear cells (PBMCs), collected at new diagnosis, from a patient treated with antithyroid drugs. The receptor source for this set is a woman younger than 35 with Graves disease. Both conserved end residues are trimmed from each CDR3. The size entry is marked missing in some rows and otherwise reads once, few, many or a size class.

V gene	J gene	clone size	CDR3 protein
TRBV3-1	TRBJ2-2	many	ASRHEIGGELF
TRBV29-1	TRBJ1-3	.	SVYMNSGNTIY
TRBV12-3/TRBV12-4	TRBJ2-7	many	ASSRTWGSGQY
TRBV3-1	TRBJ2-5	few	GAGPIQETQY
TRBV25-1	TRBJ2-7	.	ASSASGQGSEEQY
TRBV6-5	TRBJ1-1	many	ASSYGQGVTEAF
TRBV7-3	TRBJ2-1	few	ASSSPGKSYNEQF
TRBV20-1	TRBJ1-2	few	SATGGYGYT
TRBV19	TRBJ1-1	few	ASSNLQGRNTEAF
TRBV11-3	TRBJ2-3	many	ASSRGSTDTQY
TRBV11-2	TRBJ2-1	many	ASSYQGGNEQF
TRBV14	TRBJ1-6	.	ASSQGSPYSPLH
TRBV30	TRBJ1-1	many	AWGDRGMNTEAF
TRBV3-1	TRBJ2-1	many	ASSPTSGGYNEQF
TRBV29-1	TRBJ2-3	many	SVGGLAGATDTQY
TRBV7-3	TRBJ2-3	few	ASSSKTSGGASTDTQY
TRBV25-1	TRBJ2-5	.	ASSETGTETQY
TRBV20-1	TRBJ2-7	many	SAADRSKSSYEQY
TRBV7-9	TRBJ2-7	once	ASSPGRFARGSYEQY
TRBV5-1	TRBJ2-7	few	ASSLGTGAGYEQY
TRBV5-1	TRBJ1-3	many	ASRTGAHSGNTIY
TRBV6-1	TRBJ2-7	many	ASSGGPLYEQY
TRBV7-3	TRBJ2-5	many	ASSLIGGPQETQY
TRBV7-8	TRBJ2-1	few	ASSLISYEQF
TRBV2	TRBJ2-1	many	ASSAGGPF
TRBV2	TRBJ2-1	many	ASGPSGGSYNEQF
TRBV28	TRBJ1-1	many	ASSLAYGGRTEAF
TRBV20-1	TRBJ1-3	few	SAHTGPSGNTIY